These 21 T cell receptor beta chains originate from one sample sequenced in a study of cytomegalovirus exposure and HLA in healthy donors. The PCR used 60 Vbeta and 13 Jbeta primers. Profiled with immunoSEQ multiplex PCR; TCRdb holds only in-frame clones, not every one. Of about 130,000 clones in the sample, roughly 79% were seen once. The sample was PBMCs. The receptor set was obtained from a boy aged 2 to 9 in good health and CMV-seronegative.

The rearrangement uses TRBV5-1 and TRBJ1-4, with 8 bases lining up with TRBD1. V lost 3 bases to trimming and J lost 8 bases; unmatched junction nucleotides: 6. The CDR3 extends over 14 amino acids. Germline V gene sequence: CDR1 SGHRS, CDR2 YFSETQ. The chain's CDR3 is CASSSTGGKEKLFF. The DNA of the CDR3 is TGCGCCAGCAGCTCAACAGGGGGGAAGGAAAAACTGTTTTTT. The variable domain in full, completed from reference TRBV5-1 and TRBJ1-4, reads KAGVTQTPRYLIKTRGQQVTLSCSPISGHRSVSWYQQTPGQGLQFLFEYFSETQRNKGNFPGRFSGRQFSNSRSEMNVSTLELGDSALYLCASSSTGGKEKLFFGSGTQLSVL.

CDR3 nucleotide sequence: TGTGCCAGCAGCTTAGAGGGACAGGGATTATCCTATAATTCACCCCTCCACTTT. This sequence encodes CASSLEGQGLSYNSPLHF. The chain carries TRBV11-2 and TRBJ1-6, with TRBD1 matching 9 bases. The CDR3 is 18 amino acids. V gave up 0 bases and J gave up 1 base; unmatched junction bases: 4. CDR1 and CDR2 from the germline V gene are SGHAT and FQNNGV.

This clone showed up just a few times. The chain links TRBV6-4 to TRBJ2-3; 10 nucleotides match TRBD2. With V trimmed by 2 bases and J by 4 bases, 0 bases remained unmatched. Germline CDR1 reads MRHNA; CDR2 reads SNTAGT. The CDR3 has 14 amino acids. In nucleotides, the CDR3 is TGTGCCAGCAGTGACACTAGCGGGGCAGATACGCAGTATTTT. Translating it yields CASSDTSGADTQYF.

This rearrangement joins TRBV6-1 to TRBJ1-2; D is perhaps TRBD1 (5 bases). CDR1 and CDR2 from the germline V gene are MNHNS and SASEGT. The CDR3 extends over 15 amino acids. The germline V and J ends were trimmed by 2 bases and 7 bases, with 17 bases remaining between them. CDR3: CASSEYTSGGGGYTF. DNA of the CDR3: TGTGCCAGCAGTGAATACACCTCGGGGGGAGGTGGCTACACCTTC.

Here the CDR3 reads CASSIPGKNQPQHF. CDR3 nucleotides: TGTGCCAGTAGTATCCCAGGGAAGAATCAGCCCCAGCATTTT. The genes are TRBV19 and TRBJ1-5; D may be TRBD1 (5 bases). The CDR3 runs to 14 residues. The germline CDR1 and CDR2 sequences are LNHDA and SQIVND (reference sequence). V lost 3 bases and J 4 bases, leaving 10 bases between the germline ends. Looking up the rest from reference TRBV19 and TRBJ1-5 gives the full variable domain: DGGITQSPKYLFRKEGQNVTLSCEQNLNHDAMYWYRQDPGQGLRLIYYSQIVNDFQKGDIAEGYSVSREKKESFPLTVTSAQKNPTAFYLCASSIPGKNQPQHFGDGTRLSIL.

V usage is TRBV5-6 and J usage is TRBJ2-7; 13 nucleotides agree with TRBD2. Germline V lookup: CDR1 SGHDT, CDR2 YYEEEE. The CDR3 loop spans 15 amino acids. The trim removed 4 bases at V and 3 bases at J, leaving 4 bases unmatched. CDR3 loop: CASSPWTSGSYEQYV. The DNA of the CDR3 is TGTGCCAGCAGCCCCTGGACTAGCGGGAGCTACGAGCAGTACGTC.

This chain connects TRBV5-8 to TRBJ1-5; D possibly corresponds to TRBD1 (5 bases). This CDR3 contains 16 residues. The germline CDR1 and CDR2 sequences are SGHTS and YDEGEE. Trimming took off 2 bases at V and 0 bases at J, with 12 bases between the two ends. CDR3 nucleotides: TGTGCCAGCAGCTTCGCCAGGGTTTATAGCAATCAGCCCCAGCATTTT. This sequence encodes CASSFARVYSNQPQHF.

DNA of the CDR3: TGTGCCAGTAGTACGGGACAGGGCTTAAATGGCTACACCTTC. Translated: CASSTGQGLNGYTF. The chain is built from TRBV19 and TRBJ1-2; 9 bases map to TRBD1. With V trimmed by 4 bases and J by 6 bases, 6 bases remained unmatched. Germline CDR1 and CDR2: LNHDA and SQIVND (reference sequence). CDR3 length: 14 amino acids.

The CDR3 spells CSVDGQNTGELFF. In DNA, the CDR3 is TGCAGCGTTGATGGACAAAACACCGGGGAGCTGTTTTTT. The V and J genes are TRBV29-1 and TRBJ2-2, with D perhaps TRBD1 (5 bases). V lost 3 bases and J 2 bases, leaving 7 bases between the germline ends. This CDR3 has 13 amino acids. CDR1 and CDR2 from the germline V gene are SQVTM and ANQGSEA.

The chain recombines TRBV7-3 with TRBJ2-3; TRBD1 is a possible D gene (5 bases). The CDR3 covers 12 residues. The germline gives CDR1 SGHTA, CDR2 FQGTGA. V shed 5 bases and J shed 5 bases, with 8 bases lying between them. This CDR3 is CASSQGEDTQYF. The DNA for the CDR3 is TGTGCCAGCAGCCAAGGGGAAGATACGCAGTATTTT.

There are a few counts of this clone. J is TRBJ2-1 and V is TRBV15; weak D call: TRBD1 (5 bases). The CDR3 runs to 13 residues. Trimming shortened V by 2 bases and J by 7 bases, and 9 bases separated the two germline ends. Germline CDR1 is LNHNV and CDR2 is YYDKDF (reference sequence). The CDR3 here is CATSRKGWNEQFF. CDR3 bases: TGTGCCACCAGCAGAAAGGGGTGGAATGAGCAGTTCTTC.

The table lists this clone with a count of one. This sequence joins TRBV7-3 and TRBJ2-2; 9 positions match TRBD1. The V and J ends lost 4 bases and 3 bases, in that order; junction bases with no gene match: 15. The CDR3 covers 19 residues. CDR1 SGHTA and CDR2 FQGTGA come from the germline V gene. CDR3 region: CASSSGPGQGTGYTGELFF. In DNA form, the CDR3 reads TGTGCCAGCAGCTCAGGCCCGGGACAGGGAACGGGGTACACCGGGGAGCTGTTTTTT.

The chain employs TRBV6-1 and TRBJ1-1, with 9 positions matching TRBD1. CDR1 and CDR2 from the germline V gene are MNHNS and SASEGT. The CDR3 is made up of 13 amino acids. The V and J ends lost 7 bases and 7 bases, in that order; junction bases with no gene match: 7. Here the CDR3 reads CASNDRGIGEAFF. The CDR3 bases are TGTGCCAGCAACGACAGGGGGATCGGTGAAGCTTTCTTT.

This clone appeared once. The chain links TRBV7-8 to TRBJ1-6, with a tentative D call TRBD1 (6 bases). Looked up from germline, CDR1 is SGHVS and CDR2 is FQNEAQ. Between the trimmed V and J ends, which lost 5 bases and 13 bases, there was a span of 12 bases. This CDR3 contains 12 residues. The CDR3 nucleotides read TGTGCCAGCAGCCTAGGGGGGGGGCCCCTCCACTTT. This gives the protein CASSLGGGPLHF.

The rearrangement joins TRBV7-2 to TRBJ2-5; the D gene is possibly TRBD2 (6 bases). The CDR3 spans 14 residues. V dropped 1 base and J dropped 5 bases, with 11 bases sitting between them. Germline V gives CDR1 SGHTA, CDR2 FQGNSA. CDR3 coding DNA: TGTGCCAGCAGCTTAGATAGGGCGGGGGAGACCCAGTACTTC. This codes for CASSLDRAGETQYF.

The chain has TRBV10-2 and TRBJ2-7, with 10 nucleotides matching TRBD1. V was clipped by 8 bases and J by 5 bases; unmatched bases: 6. This CDR3 is 13 amino acids long. In germline, CDR1 is WSHSY, CDR2 SAAADI. CDR3 sequence: CASELDRGHEQYV. Here the CDR3 DNA reads TGCGCCAGCGAACTAGACAGGGGGCACGAGCAGTACGTC.

This clone was seen once. This chain joins TRBV9 and TRBJ2-3; 13 bases fit TRBD2. V dropped 4 bases and J dropped 2; count of bases not matched to a gene: 13. This CDR3 has 19 residues. The V gene's germline CDR1 is SGDLS and CDR2 YYNGEE. Written as DNA, the CDR3 is TGTGCCAGCAGCACCGAGGGGGGAACTAGCGGGGGGGCCACAGATACGCAGTATTTT. Amino acids: CASSTEGGTSGGATDTQYF.

The chain has TRBV18 and TRBJ1-3; D remains unclear. This CDR3 contains 15 residues. Germline values: CDR1 KGHSH, CDR2 LQKENI. V was pared by 5 bases and J by 4 bases, with 15 bases between. Here the CDR3 reads CASSYPRGRGNTIYF. In DNA form, the CDR3 reads TGTGCCAGCTCATACCCCCGGGGTCGAGGAAACACCATATATTTT.

This clone was seen once. J is TRBJ1-5 and V is TRBV27, with TRBD1 matching over 7 bases. From germline, CDR1 is MNHEY and CDR2 SMNVEV (reference sequence). V lost 5 bases and J lost 1; bases outside the gene matches: 2. The CDR3 loop spans 14 amino acids. CDR3 nucleotides: TGTGCCAGCAGTGTACAGGGGAGCAATCAGCCCCAGCATTTT. Translating it yields CASSVQGSNQPQHF.

This chain connects TRBV7-3 to TRBJ2-7; D ambiguous. V was clipped by 3 bases and J by 5 bases, with 11 bases between them. There are 13 residues in the CDR3. Germline CDR1 and CDR2: SGHTA and FQGTGA. CDR3 sequence reads: CASSLSRVDEQYF. CDR3 in DNA: TGTGCCAGCAGCTTGAGTCGAGTCGACGAGCAGTACTTC.

The V gene is TRBV11-3, the J gene TRBJ2-5, with a possible D match to TRBD1 (6 bases). CDR3 size: 13 residues. The germline V gene has CDR1 SGHNT and CDR2 YENEEA. The V end was cut by 5 bases, the J end by 11 bases, with 18 bases between. This CDR3 reads CASSRDTPGEQYF. The CDR3, as DNA: TGTGCCAGCAGCAGGGACACCCCAGGGGAGCAGTACTTC.